The rows below give T cell receptor beta chains drawn from one sample of a study of control samples from healthy donors and cancer patients. Profiled with immunoSEQ multiplex PCR; TCRdb holds only in-frame clones, not every one. The sample holds approximately 85,000 clones, about 89% seen once. Sequencing was performed on blood. The origin of the receptors is a woman aged 60-70 years in good health. CDR3s include the opening cysteine and the closing phenylalanine or tryptophan. Each record gives: D gene, V gene, clone size, J gene, CDR3 DNA, CDR3 protein. The D gene is left open where the match is weak. Rows may omit the clone size; those that give it use once, few, many or a size class.

d_gene: -; v_gene: TRBV27; abundance: -; j_gene: TRBJ1-1; CDR3nt: TGTGCCAGCAGTTCAGGAAGGGGTGGCACTGAAGCTTTCTTT; CDR3aa: CASSSGRGGTEAFF
d_gene: -; v_gene: TRBV5-1; abundance: -; j_gene: TRBJ1-1; CDR3nt: TGCGCCAGCAGCTCTGGGGGGCCTGGGGCGAACACTGAAGCTTTCTTT; CDR3aa: CASSSGGPGANTEAFF
d_gene: TRBD1; v_gene: TRBV5-1; abundance: -; j_gene: TRBJ2-3; CDR3nt: TGCGCCAGCAGCGCCACTTCCGGGACAGGGGGCTCTAGCACAGATACGCAGTATTTT; CDR3aa: CASSATSGTGGSSTDTQYF
d_gene: -; v_gene: TRBV6-1; abundance: -; j_gene: TRBJ2-3; CDR3nt: TGTGCCAGCAGTGAATTGCGGAGATCAGATACGCAGTATTTT; CDR3aa: CASSELRRSDTQYF
d_gene: -; v_gene: TRBV7-9; abundance: medium-sized; j_gene: TRBJ1-2; CDR3nt: TGTGCCAGCAGCTTTGGTAACTATGGCTACACCTTC; CDR3aa: CASSFGNYGYTF
d_gene: TRBD1; v_gene: TRBV6-1; abundance: -; j_gene: TRBJ2-7; CDR3nt: TGTGCCAGCAGTGAATACCCCGGACAGGGGAGCGAGCAGTACTTC; CDR3aa: CASSEYPGQGSEQYF
d_gene: TRBD1; v_gene: TRBV19; abundance: -; j_gene: TRBJ1-2; CDR3nt: TGTGCCAGTAGTTCCCTAGGTTGGGACAGGGGACATGGCTACACCTTC; CDR3aa: CASSSLGWDRGHGYTF
d_gene: TRBD1; v_gene: TRBV6-5; abundance: -; j_gene: TRBJ1-1; CDR3nt: TGTGCCAGCAGTTACAGGGACAGGGGCAAAGCTTTCTTT; CDR3aa: CASSYRDRGKAFF
d_gene: -; v_gene: TRBV4-3; abundance: -; j_gene: TRBJ2-7; CDR3nt: TGCGCCAGTGGGAGTGCGCGGGAGCAGTACTTC; CDR3aa: CASGSAREQYF
d_gene: TRBD1; v_gene: TRBV5-4; abundance: -; j_gene: TRBJ1-1; CDR3nt: TGTGCCAGCAGCAGGAAGACAGGGGACACTGAAGCTTTCTTT; CDR3aa: CASSRKTGDTEAFF
d_gene: -; v_gene: TRBV28; abundance: few; j_gene: TRBJ1-6; CDR3nt: TGTGCCAGCAGACCCAGTGACGGGGATAATTCACCCCTCCACTTT; CDR3aa: CASRPSDGDNSPLHF
d_gene: TRBD1; v_gene: TRBV5-1; abundance: -; j_gene: TRBJ2-3; CDR3nt: TGCGCCAGCAGCCCGGACAGGGTCACAGATACGCAGTATTTT; CDR3aa: CASSPDRVTDTQYF
d_gene: TRBD2; v_gene: TRBV19; abundance: -; j_gene: TRBJ2-2; CDR3nt: TGTGCCAGTAGGGGACTAGCGGGTTCTACGAACACCGGGGAGCTGTTTTTT; CDR3aa: CASRGLAGSTNTGELFF
d_gene: TRBD1; v_gene: TRBV9; abundance: -; j_gene: TRBJ2-2; CDR3nt: TGTGCCAGCCCGGAGGGGACAGGGTACACCGGGGAGCTGTTTTTT; CDR3aa: CASPEGTGYTGELFF
d_gene: -; v_gene: TRBV4-1; abundance: -; j_gene: TRBJ2-3; CDR3nt: TGCGCCAGCAGCCAAGATTGGTCAGGACTGACAGATACGCAGTATTTT; CDR3aa: CASSQDWSGLTDTQYF
d_gene: -; v_gene: TRBV6-5; abundance: -; j_gene: TRBJ1-2; CDR3nt: TGTGCCAGCATGAGAGCCAGGCGGGGTGGCTACACCTTC; CDR3aa: CASMRARRGGYTF
d_gene: -; v_gene: TRBV9; abundance: -; j_gene: TRBJ2-1; CDR3nt: TGTGCCAGCAGCGTAGCTGCTAGTAATTACGATGAGCAGTTCTTC; CDR3aa: CASSVAASNYDEQFF
d_gene: -; v_gene: TRBV7-9; abundance: -; j_gene: TRBJ2-1; CDR3nt: TGTGCCAGCAGAATCGAAGGGCAGGTATTCTCCTACAATGAGCAGTTCTTC; CDR3aa: CASRIEGQVFSYNEQFF
d_gene: -; v_gene: TRBV18; abundance: few; j_gene: TRBJ2-7; CDR3nt: TGTGCCAGCTCACCATCTACTGCCGTTAGAGAGCAGTACTTC; CDR3aa: CASSPSTAVREQYF
d_gene: -; v_gene: TRBV19; abundance: -; j_gene: TRBJ2-5; CDR3nt: TGTGCCAGTCGCTCGACGGAAGAGACCCAGTACTTC; CDR3aa: CASRSTEETQYF
d_gene: -; v_gene: TRBV19; abundance: -; j_gene: TRBJ2-2; CDR3nt: TGTGCCAGTAGTTTATGGGGGTTGTCGGGGAACACCGGGGAGCTGTTTTTT; CDR3aa: CASSLWGLSGNTGELFF
d_gene: TRBD2; v_gene: TRBV7-8; abundance: once; j_gene: TRBJ2-5; CDR3nt: TGTGCCAGCAGCTTAGCAGGGACTAGCGGGGGGGGCCAAGAGACCCAGTACTTC; CDR3aa: CASSLAGTSGGGQETQYF
d_gene: -; v_gene: TRBV9; abundance: few; j_gene: TRBJ2-2; CDR3nt: TGTGCCAGCAGCGTAAGCACCGGGGAGCTGTTTTTT; CDR3aa: CASSVSTGELFF
d_gene: -; v_gene: TRBV6-4; abundance: -; j_gene: TRBJ2-3; CDR3nt: TGTGCCAGCGGCGGACGGAGCACAGATACGCAGTATTTT; CDR3aa: CASGGRSTDTQYF
d_gene: -; v_gene: TRBV2; abundance: -; j_gene: TRBJ1-5; CDR3nt: TGTGCCAGCAGTGAAGCGTACAGGGACCAGCCCCAGCATTTT; CDR3aa: CASSEAYRDQPQHF
d_gene: TRBD1; v_gene: TRBV7-2; abundance: -; j_gene: TRBJ1-3; CDR3nt: TGTGCCAGCAGCTCGGGACAGGGAGCAGGTGGAAACACCATATATTTT; CDR3aa: CASSSGQGAGGNTIYF
d_gene: TRBD2; v_gene: TRBV4-3; abundance: medium-sized; j_gene: TRBJ2-1; CDR3nt: TGCGCCAGCAGCCAAGCGACTAGCGGGTACTACAATGAGCAGTTCTTC; CDR3aa: CASSQATSGYYNEQFF
d_gene: -; v_gene: TRBV2; abundance: once; j_gene: TRBJ2-7; CDR3nt: TGTGCCAGCAGTGATGGAACAAGCCCCTACGAGCAGTACTTC; CDR3aa: CASSDGTSPYEQYF
d_gene: -; v_gene: TRBV6-6; abundance: -; j_gene: TRBJ1-1; CDR3nt: TGTGCCAGCACCCCGAATAGGGGTGAAGCTTTCTTT; CDR3aa: CASTPNRGEAFF
d_gene: -; v_gene: TRBV19; abundance: -; j_gene: TRBJ2-7; CDR3nt: TGTGCCAGTACCTCGAACTTGGGAAACTACGAGCAGTACTTC; CDR3aa: CASTSNLGNYEQYF
d_gene: -; v_gene: TRBV5-1; abundance: -; j_gene: TRBJ2-5; CDR3nt: TGCGCCAGCAGCTTGGTGGGGACCCAAGAGACCCAGTACTTC; CDR3aa: CASSLVGTQETQYF
d_gene: -; v_gene: TRBV29-1; abundance: -; j_gene: TRBJ1-1; CDR3nt: TGCAGCGTTGAAGAGAGGGGGGGAGCTTTCTTT; CDR3aa: CSVEERGGAFF
d_gene: TRBD1; v_gene: TRBV25-1; abundance: -; j_gene: TRBJ1-1; CDR3nt: TGTGCCACCCGACAGGGGGGGGCCACTGAAGCTTTCTTT; CDR3aa: CATRQGGATEAFF
d_gene: -; v_gene: TRBV19; abundance: -; j_gene: TRBJ1-2; CDR3nt: TGTGCCAGTACCCGGATAGGGGGTGATTCCTACTATGGCTACACCTTC; CDR3aa: CASTRIGGDSYYGYTF
d_gene: -; v_gene: TRBV6-7; abundance: -; j_gene: TRBJ1-6; CDR3nt: TGTGCCAGCAGTACTGGGAGGGTTTCCTATAATTCACCCCTCCACTTT; CDR3aa: CASSTGRVSYNSPLHF
d_gene: TRBD1; v_gene: TRBV28; abundance: -; j_gene: TRBJ2-2; CDR3nt: TGTGCCAGCAGTTTATTTACAGGGGGCCGGTCCGGGGAGCTGTTTTTT; CDR3aa: CASSLFTGGRSGELFF
d_gene: -; v_gene: TRBV28; abundance: -; j_gene: TRBJ1-2; CDR3nt: TGTGCCAGCCAACCATTTGGGGCCGGGCGCTATGGCTACACCTTC; CDR3aa: CASQPFGAGRYGYTF
d_gene: -; v_gene: TRBV7-8; abundance: -; j_gene: TRBJ1-2; CDR3nt: TGTGCCAGCAGCTTAGAACCGGGAACTAACTATGGCTACACCTTC; CDR3aa: CASSLEPGTNYGYTF
d_gene: TRBD2; v_gene: TRBV5-1; abundance: -; j_gene: TRBJ2-3; CDR3nt: TGCGCCAGCAGGGTCCGTCTAGCGGGGAACACAGATACGCAGTATTTT; CDR3aa: CASRVRLAGNTDTQYF
d_gene: -; v_gene: TRBV11-2; abundance: -; j_gene: TRBJ1-2; CDR3nt: TGTGCCAGCAGCAACTACAACGGCCCCTACTATGGCTACACCTTC; CDR3aa: CASSNYNGPYYGYTF
d_gene: -; v_gene: TRBV4-3; abundance: -; j_gene: TRBJ2-1; CDR3nt: TGCGCCAGCAGCCGACTCAGGGCCGGGTGGTTGAATGAGCAGTTCTTC; CDR3aa: CASSRLRAGWLNEQFF
d_gene: -; v_gene: TRBV2; abundance: -; j_gene: TRBJ2-1; CDR3nt: TGTGCCAGCAGCTTGCACAATGAGCAGTTCTTC; CDR3aa: CASSLHNEQFF
d_gene: -; v_gene: TRBV3-1/TRBV3-2; abundance: -; j_gene: TRBJ2-2; CDR3nt: TGTGCCACCGGAAGACTAGGTTTGATGGACACCGGGGAGCTGTTTTTT; CDR3aa: CATGRLGLMDTGELFF
d_gene: TRBD1; v_gene: TRBV6-5; abundance: -; j_gene: TRBJ2-2; CDR3nt: TGTGCCAGCAGGACAGGGACAGAAAACACCGGGGAGCTGTTTTTT; CDR3aa: CASRTGTENTGELFF
d_gene: TRBD1; v_gene: TRBV10-2; abundance: -; j_gene: TRBJ1-2; CDR3nt: TGCGCCAGCAGTGATACAGGGGGGTATGGCTACACCTTC; CDR3aa: CASSDTGGYGYTF
d_gene: TRBD2; v_gene: TRBV4-1; abundance: few; j_gene: TRBJ2-7; CDR3nt: TGCGCCAGCAGCCAAGATAGGCTAGCGGGATTACCCCACGAGCAGTACTTC; CDR3aa: CASSQDRLAGLPHEQYF
d_gene: TRBD1; v_gene: TRBV6-4; abundance: -; j_gene: TRBJ1-1; CDR3nt: TGTGCCAGACAGGGGGGGCGGTGCACTGAAGCTTTCTTT; CDR3aa: CARQGGRCTEAFF
d_gene: -; v_gene: TRBV9; abundance: -; j_gene: TRBJ2-1; CDR3nt: TGTGCCAGCAGCGGAGGTTTCGGTTACAATGAGCAGTTCTTC; CDR3aa: CASSGGFGYNEQFF
d_gene: -; v_gene: TRBV4-1; abundance: -; j_gene: TRBJ2-1; CDR3nt: TGCGCCAGCAGCCAATTTGGGCTATCGTTCTACAATGAGCAGTTCTTC; CDR3aa: CASSQFGLSFYNEQFF
d_gene: -; v_gene: TRBV7-2; abundance: -; j_gene: TRBJ1-5; CDR3nt: TGTGCCAGCAGCCTAGTAAGCGAGCATCAGCCCCAGCATTTT; CDR3aa: CASSLVSEHQPQHF
d_gene: TRBD1; v_gene: TRBV10-3; abundance: -; j_gene: TRBJ2-3; CDR3nt: TGTGCCATCAGGCCGGGACAGGATAGCACAGATACGCAGTATTTT; CDR3aa: CAIRPGQDSTDTQYF
d_gene: -; v_gene: TRBV30; abundance: -; j_gene: TRBJ2-3; CDR3nt: TGTGCCTGGGGGGAGGCAGGGACGGCCGGCACAGATACGCAGTATTTT; CDR3aa: CAWGEAGTAGTDTQYF
d_gene: -; v_gene: TRBV6-4; abundance: medium-sized; j_gene: TRBJ2-3; CDR3nt: TGTGCCAGCAGTGTTACTAGCACAGATACGCAGTATTTT; CDR3aa: CASSVTSTDTQYF
d_gene: -; v_gene: TRBV5-6; abundance: -; j_gene: TRBJ1-4; CDR3nt: TGTGCCAGCAGGCGGGGGATTAATGAAAAACTGTTTTTT; CDR3aa: CASRRGINEKLFF
d_gene: -; v_gene: TRBV7-9; abundance: -; j_gene: TRBJ1-5; CDR3nt: TGTGCCAGCAGCTTCGGCGGGCCCAATCAGCCCCAGCATTTT; CDR3aa: CASSFGGPNQPQHF
d_gene: TRBD2; v_gene: TRBV5-5; abundance: few; j_gene: TRBJ2-5; CDR3nt: TGTGCCAGCAGCTTGTACCCTAGCGGGGGCCAAGAGACCCAGTACTTC; CDR3aa: CASSLYPSGGQETQYF
d_gene: -; v_gene: TRBV4-1; abundance: once; j_gene: TRBJ2-3; CDR3nt: TGCGCCAGCAGCCAAGATCTAGGCCAGATCAAGCCTTCCTCTCCCACAGATACGCAGTATTTT; CDR3aa: CASSQDLGQIKPSSPTDTQYF
d_gene: -; v_gene: TRBV15; abundance: once; j_gene: TRBJ2-6; CDR3nt: TGTGCCACCAGCAGAGGGGGGACTGGGGCCAACGTCCTGACTTTC; CDR3aa: CATSRGGTGANVLTF
d_gene: TRBD1; v_gene: TRBV5-1; abundance: -; j_gene: TRBJ1-1; CDR3nt: TGCGCCAGCAGCGTTCAGGGGGGGAACACTGAAGCTTTCTTT; CDR3aa: CASSVQGGNTEAFF